The following is a TCR beta chain sequence with its context. Which antigen it targets is not known. One base away there is no much larger clone; base qualities are not given. TCR CDR3 regions were amplified from genomic DNA by multiplex PCR using the deep immunoSEQ assay. Extracted genomic DNA from each cell subset was spread evenly across all wells of several immunoSEQ 96-well plates, with each plate serving as a replicate. For unsorted PBMC, each replicate PCR was loaded with about 300 ng genomic DNA, equivalent to 30,000 or so T cell genomes. Genomic DNA from unsorted PBMC was sequenced over ten immunoSEQ deep assay plates. Purified libraries were measured with a Qubit 3.0 fluorometer, size-checked on a Bioanalyzer 2100, and measured again with the KAPA Library Quantification kit. Every immunoSEQ 96-well plate was sequenced on a separate single-read 150-cycle Illumina NextSeq 550 flow cell. In the source study's methods: Because only junctional sequences without quality scores were contained in the immunoSEQ output, filtering matching that applied to full-length reads could not be performed. Sequences were annotated with PyIR, a Python wrapper for IgBLAST v1.9, using IMGT germline references to assign V/J genes and CDR3. Reads with weak V/J assignments (E-value above 1e-6), missing CDR3, stop codons, out-of-frame junctions, or ambiguous translated residues were removed. A V3J clonotype was defined by an identical inferred V gene, J gene, and CDR3 amino acid sequence. Percentage overlap between repertoires was computed as shared unique clonotypes divided by the size of the smaller repertoire. Repertoire richness was assessed with RTK rarefaction, the Chao1 estimator, and Recon v2.1 estimates of unobserved clonotypes. TCRdb provides this immuneACCESS table in a form limited to in-frame rearrangements. Some clones are lacking; in checked studies, under half of them reflect an unresolved V gene, and why the rest are absent is not known. V, J and clone size were drawn from that table, and D and trimming were deduced from the DNA. Here the sample has more than 400,000 clones; about 78% occur a single time. Around 12% of the sample is in the top ten clones.

This sample is part of a study of shared clonotypes between healthy human individuals (dated by TCRdb to 2019 to 2021). Looking at the study overall: A few men and two women, aged 18 to 49 years, made up the cohort. Libraries were prepared and TCR repertoires were sequenced by different laboratories using diverse techniques, in order to increase sequencing depth and limit assay-specific biases. Each donor's leukapheresis produced roughly between roughly 0.85 and 9 billion PBMCs. To estimate repertoire size and how much clonotype sharing occurs between individuals, the study deeply sequenced the blood TCR repertoires of several healthy adults. The research as a whole found: The genetic and exposure-history diversity represented was limited by the small number of donors. Based on pairwise subsampling, the degree of clonotype sharing among donors was expected to be affected by sequencing depth. Only blood was sampled, and tissue TCR repertoires likely differ from those in blood.

The donors were healthy, HIV-negative adults with no recently reported acute infections or vaccinations. Every donor was a Caucasian adult residing in Nashville, Tennessee, USA. For unsorted samples, 100 million or so PBMCs were counted, and genomic DNA was extracted using the QIAamp DNA Blood Mini kit. Blood was collected by leukapheresis, and PBMCs were isolated by Ficoll-Histopaque density gradient centrifugation and then cryopreserved in liquid nitrogen vapor phase. The sequence derives from a woman between 40 and 50 years old in good health. Some clones in this sample may be carry-over from other donors' samples. The sequenced sample consisted of PBMCs.

CDR3 loop: CASSATRNTGELFF. The nucleotides read TGTGCCAGCAGCGCAACTAGGAACACCGGGGAGCTGTTTTTT. The sequence joins TRBV2 to TRBJ2-2; tentative D gene TRBD2, with 5 bases matching. Via the germline V gene, CDR1 is SNHLY and CDR2 FYNNEI. Reading from cysteine to phenylalanine, the CDR3 counts 14 amino acids. Only the CDR3 region is kept as DNA, spanning 42 bases read in frame from base 1. Relative to germline, V is 6 bases shorter and J is 1 base shorter, with 9 bases between their ends.